The 32 T cell receptor beta chains below were found in one sample sequenced in a study of cytomegalovirus exposure and HLA in healthy donors. Both 60 Vbeta primers and 13 Jbeta primers went into the PCR. Method: immunoSEQ multiplex PCR; TCRdb's copy keeps in-frame clones and lacks some. In the table there are about 140,000 clones, 60% to 80% of which are singletons. Sequenced sample: PBMCs. The receptors were sampled from a man between 18 and 29 years old in good health and CMV-seronegative.

CDR3 sequence (DNA): TGTGCCAGCAAGGACAGTTCGGCACCCCTCCACTTT. Translated: CASKDSSAPLHF. The rearrangement joins TRBV2 to TRBJ1-6, with D tentatively TRBD1 (6 bases). V lost 7 bases to trimming and J lost 11 bases, with 12 bases between them. This CDR3 is 12 amino acids long. Per the germline V gene, CDR1 is SNHLY and CDR2 is FYNNEI.

The chain carries TRBV5-1 and TRBJ2-1; 7 bases fit TRBD2. The junction had 12 bases not matched to a gene; V was cut back by 4 bases and J by 5 bases. The CDR3 has 16 amino acids. In germline, CDR1 is SGHRS, CDR2 YFSETQ. The CDR3 DNA follows: TGCGCCAGCAGCCCGGGGGGAAAAATCTCACACAATGAGCAGTTCTTC. Residues: CASSPGGKISHNEQFF.

This clone was seen a handful of times. The genes are TRBV2 and TRBJ1-5, with a tentative D call TRBD1 (5 bases). Between the trimmed V and J ends, which lost 5 bases and 11 bases, there was a span of 16 bases. CDR1 is SNHLY and CDR2 is FYNNEI in the germline V gene. The CDR3 has 13 residues. CDR3 in DNA: TGTGCCAGCAGTTTTAACACAGGCTCGGCCCAGCATTTT. It yields the protein CASSFNTGSAQHF.

This clone appeared once. The chain couples TRBV15 to TRBJ2-7, with 8 bases identical to TRBD1. V dropped 6 bases and J dropped 7; count of bases not matched to a gene: 17. The CDR3 has 16 residues. The germline gives CDR1 LNHNV, CDR2 YYDKDF (reference sequence). CDR3 region: CATSEEQGVLWYEQYF. In DNA form, the CDR3 reads TGTGCCACCAGTGAGGAACAGGGGGTTCTTTGGTATGAGCAGTACTTC.

The chain combines TRBV4-3 with TRBJ2-7; D is perhaps TRBD1 (6 bases). V shed 0 bases and J shed 2 bases, with 11 bases lying between them. The germline V gene encodes CDR1 LGHNA and CDR2 YSLEER. This CDR3 has 15 residues. As DNA, the CDR3 is TGCGCCAGCAGCCAAGATTACAGGGCGCCCTACGAGCAGTACTTC. This codes for CASSQDYRAPYEQYF.

The chain is built from TRBV7-9 and TRBJ1-1; TRBD1 might be the D (6 bases). Germline V gene sequence: CDR1 SEHNR, CDR2 FQNEAQ (reference sequence). This CDR3 region has 15 residues. V was trimmed by 5 bases and J by 3 bases, leaving 16 bases between them. DNA of the CDR3: TGTGCCAGCAGCCCCGAGGGGGGGTGGGACACTGAAGCTTTCTTT. It codes for CASSPEGGWDTEAFF.

The genes are TRBV6-5 and TRBJ2-7; 7 bases are shared with TRBD1. Germline V gene sequence: CDR1 MNHEY, CDR2 SVGAGI. The CDR3 is 14 residues long. After removal of 0 bases from V and 7 bases from J, the junction contained 6 bases not matched to a gene. The CDR3 region is CASSYSTTGWEQYF. For the CDR3, the DNA is TGTGCCAGCAGTTACTCGACGACAGGGTGGGAGCAGTACTTC.

This clone was picked up a small number of times. The chain carries TRBV7-2 and TRBJ2-5; TRBD2 is a possible D gene (5 bases). Germline lookup yields CDR1 SGHTA and CDR2 FQGNSA. Between the trimmed V and J ends, which lost 5 bases and 5 bases, there was a span of 18 bases. The CDR3 spans 15 residues. This CDR3 reads CASSNGVTFRETQYF. CDR3 DNA: TGTGCCAGCAGCAACGGGGTTACCTTTCGGGAGACCCAGTACTTC.

This clone has only one observation. The genes are TRBV11-1 and TRBJ2-3; possibly TRBD2 for D (6 bases). Germline V gives CDR1 SGHAT, CDR2 FQDESV (reference sequence). The V gene lost 3 bases and the J gene lost 8 bases, with 6 bases spanning the gap. The CDR3 consists of 11 residues. The CDR3 here is CASSFGSTQYF. CDR3 in DNA: TGTGCCAGCAGCTTCGGGAGTACGCAGTATTTT.

This rearrangement joins TRBV2 to TRBJ2-5; tentatively, D is TRBD2 (5 bases). The DNA matches TRBJ2-7 better at its end, which makes the J call doubtful. The length of the CDR3 is 12 residues. CDR1 SNHLY and CDR2 FYNNEI come from the germline V gene. The CDR3 DNA follows: TGTGCCAGCATGGAGGCACGATACGAGCAGTACTTC. This translates into CASMEARYEQYF.

V gene TRBV30 combines with J gene TRBJ1-1, with D uncertain. V was pared by 3 bases and J by 1 base, with 12 bases between. The CDR3 is made up of 14 amino acids. CDR1 and CDR2 from the germline V gene are GTSNPN and SVGIG (reference sequence). The CDR3 region has the DNA TGTGCCTGGAGGTCCCCTGGGCAGAACACTGAAGCTTTCTTT. Its protein is CAWRSPGQNTEAFF.

Regarding this clone: The same CDR3 is also encoded by other DNA sequences in this sample. The chain has TRBV9 and TRBJ1-2; 9 bases fit TRBD1. V was clipped by 0 bases and J by 6 bases; unmatched bases: 3. The CDR3 is 14 amino acids. CDR1 and CDR2 (germline): SGDLS, YYNGEE. The CDR3 nucleotides read TGTGCCAGCAGCGTAGGTGGGACAGGGAATGGCTACACCTTC. Translation gives CASSVGGTGNGYTF.

This clone occurred once. V is TRBV7-2 and J is TRBJ1-2; no firm D call. Germline V gene sequence: CDR1 SGHTA, CDR2 FQGNSA. The CDR3 length is 12 residues. The V end lost 5 bases, the J end lost 8 bases, and 12 bases lay between the germline ends. The CDR3 protein is CASSNLRRGYTF. The DNA of the CDR3 is TGTGCCAGCAGCAATCTGAGGAGGGGCTACACCTTC.

This rearrangement joins TRBV27 to TRBJ2-1; D gene uncertain. The V end lost 1 base, the J end lost 4 bases, and 5 bases lay between the germline ends. This CDR3 has 13 amino acids. Germline CDR1 is MNHEY and CDR2 is SMNVEV (reference sequence). The CDR3 region has the DNA TGTGCCAGCAGTTTATGGCAGTACAATGAGCAGTTCTTC. It encodes CASSLWQYNEQFF.

The V gene is TRBV27, the J gene TRBJ1-1, with 7 positions matching TRBD1. Germline V gene lookup returns CDR1 MNHEY and CDR2 SMNVEV (reference sequence). CDR3 length: 15 amino acids. Trimming at V came to 5 bases and at J to 3 bases, leaving 9 bases not matched to a gene. The CDR3 spells CASSPRQGLDTEAFF. CDR3 sequence (DNA): TGTGCCAGCAGTCCCAGACAGGGTTTGGACACTGAAGCTTTCTTT.

The chain has TRBV19 and TRBJ1-6, with no clear D. The germline V gene has CDR1 LNHDA and CDR2 SQIVND (reference sequence). The CDR3 contains 13 residues. The V and J ends lost 8 bases and 8 bases respectively, with 13 bases between them. The CDR3 region is CASAPGAYSPLHF. The CDR3 DNA reads as TGTGCCAGTGCGCCGGGAGCCTATTCACCCCTCCACTTT. The complete variable domain, with remaining parts taken from reference TRBV19 and TRBJ1-6, reads DGGITQSPKYLFRKEGQNVTLSCEQNLNHDAMYWYRQDPGQGLRLIYYSQIVNDFQKGDIAEGYSVSREKKESFPLTVTSAQKNPTAFYLCASAPGAYSPLHFGNGTRLTVT.

The chain employs TRBV6-6 and TRBJ1-4; a weak D match, TRBD1 (6 bases). The V and J ends lost 9 bases and 5 bases respectively, with 16 bases between them. Per the germline V gene, CDR1 is MNHNY and CDR2 is SVGAGI (reference sequence). The CDR3 loop spans 14 amino acids. CDR3 bases: TGTGCCAGTACCAGGGGAGGGTACAATGAAAAACTGTTTTTT. This codes for CASTRGGYNEKLFF.

The chain recombines TRBV5-4 with TRBJ2-7; D is perhaps TRBD2 (6 bases). CDR3 size: 15 residues. Germline V CDR1 and CDR2: SGHNT, YYREEE (reference sequence). Trimming took 4 bases from V and 0 from J, leaving 14 bases between them. As DNA, the CDR3 is TGTGCCAGCAGCCGGAGGGGCGGTGGCTCCTACGAGCAGTACTTC. This encodes CASSRRGGGSYEQYF.

The chain recombines TRBV19 with TRBJ2-5, with D perhaps matching TRBD1 (6 bases). Gene TRBJ2-7 matches the end of the DNA better, so the J call may be wrong. Germline CDR1 reads LNHDA; CDR2 reads SQIVND (reference sequence). This CDR3 comprises 15 residues. The CDR3 loop reads CASSNHRDPPYEQYF. For the CDR3, the DNA is TGTGCCAGTAGTAACCACAGGGATCCCCCCTACGAGCAGTACTTC.

This chain uses TRBV29-1 with TRBJ1-3, with D uncertain. The CDR3 runs 11 residues. The V end was cut by 3 bases, the J end by 4 bases, with 4 bases between. Germline V CDR1 and CDR2: SQVTM, ANQGSEA. CDR3: CSVDVGNTIYF. The CDR3 DNA is TGCAGCGTTGACGTAGGAAACACCATATATTTT.

The V and J genes are TRBV19 and TRBJ1-5; TRBD1 aligns across 9 bases. Germline assignment: CDR1 LNHDA and CDR2 SQIVND (reference sequence). This CDR3 has 16 residues. V trimming: 2 bases; J trimming: 6 bases; junction bases outside the gene matches: 8. The CDR3: CASSIKGQGSGQPQHF. In nucleotides, the CDR3 is TGTGCCAGTAGTATAAAGGGACAGGGAAGTGGTCAGCCCCAGCATTTT.

This sequence joins TRBV27 and TRBJ2-1, with 7 bases aligning to TRBD1. This CDR3 spans 16 amino acids. Per germline, CDR1 MNHEY and CDR2 SMNVEV (reference sequence). V was pared by 0 bases and J by 4 bases, with 6 bases of the junction left unmatched. In DNA form, the CDR3 reads TGTGCCAGCAGTTTATCGGCCAGGGGGTTATACAATGAGCAGTTCTTC. As protein: CASSLSARGLYNEQFF.

The chain links TRBV4-3 to TRBJ2-6, with D hard to call. The CDR3 is made up of 16 amino acids. Trimming stripped 4 bases from V and 0 bases from J, with 10 bases between. Per germline, CDR1 LGHNA and CDR2 YSLEER. CDR3 sequence: CASSLETASGANVLTF. CDR3 nucleotide sequence: TGCGCCAGCAGCCTAGAAACAGCCTCTGGGGCCAACGTCCTGACTTTC.

To note about this clone: At one boundary the junction diverges from the germline segment, which might be a read error. This chain connects TRBV7-9 to TRBJ2-5; 9 bases match TRBD1. Germline V lookup: CDR1 SEHNR, CDR2 FQNEAQ (reference sequence). CDR3 length equals 17 residues. This chain's CDR3 is CSSSGLGGQGRQETQYF. The CDR3 DNA is TGTTCCAGCAGCGGTCTGGGGGGACAGGGACGCCAAGAGACCCAGTACTTC.

This chain uses TRBV7-2 with TRBJ1-3; 11 bases fit TRBD1. The CDR3 runs 16 residues. Germline trimming cut 0 bases from V and 4 bases from J; bases unmatched to any gene: 2. CDR1 is SGHTA and CDR2 is FQGNSA in the germline V gene. This CDR3 is CASSLARTGGGNTIYF. CDR3 bases: TGTGCCAGCAGCTTAGCGAGGACAGGGGGCGGAAACACCATATATTTT.

The chain combines TRBV7-2 with TRBJ1-3, with no clear D. Per the germline V gene, CDR1 is SGHTA and CDR2 is FQGNSA. V was pared by 5 bases and J by 2 bases, with 10 bases between. The CDR3 is made up of 14 amino acids. The CDR3 bases are TGTGCCAGCAGCCAAACCAGGACTGGAAACACCATATATTTT. Encoded protein: CASSQTRTGNTIYF.

This clone was seen more than once but under ten times. A much larger clone lies a single base off, so this may be a read error. This rearrangement joins TRBV4-1 to TRBJ2-1; 8 bases align to TRBD1. The junction had 5 bases not matched to a gene; V was cut back by 0 bases and J by 4 bases. The CDR3 runs to 16 residues. CDR1 and CDR2 from the germline V gene are MGHRA and YSYEKL. The CDR3 sequence is CASSQDFGQGYNEQFF. The CDR3 DNA sequence: TGCGCCAGCAGCCAAGATTTCGGACAGGGTTACAATGAGCAGTTCTTC.

This chain links TRBV5-1 with TRBJ1-6, with D unresolved. The CDR3 covers 14 residues. Germline CDR1 SGHRS, CDR2 YFSETQ. V dropped 5 bases and J dropped 8 bases, with 14 bases sitting between them. Here the CDR3 reads CASSSGIRDSPLHF. The CDR3 DNA reads TGCGCCAGCAGTTCCGGGATACGCGATTCACCCCTCCACTTT.

This clone has more than one count but fewer than ten. The V call is TRBV6-1, the J call TRBJ1-1, with TRBD1 identical over 7 bases. Per germline, CDR1 MNHNS and CDR2 SASEGT. This CDR3 is built from 14 residues. Trimming at V came to 5 bases and at J to 6 bases, leaving 9 bases not matched to a gene. The CDR3 is CASSPTGVRAEAFF. DNA of the CDR3: TGTGCCAGCAGTCCAACAGGGGTACGGGCTGAAGCTTTCTTT.

CDR3 in amino acids: CASRGPTGSSYNSPLHF. For the CDR3, the DNA is TGTGCCAGCAGGGGACCAACAGGGAGCTCCTATAATTCACCCCTCCACTTT. The chain is built from TRBV2 and TRBJ1-6; D possibly corresponds to TRBD1 (6 bases). Deletions cut 6 bases from V and 0 bases from J, with 15 bases between. CDR1 is SNHLY and CDR2 is FYNNEI in the germline V gene. There are 17 residues in the CDR3. The variable domain in full, with the rest retrieved from reference TRBV2 and TRBJ1-6, is EPEVTQTPSHQVTQMGQEVILRCVPISNHLYFYWYRQILGQKVEFLVSFYNNEISEKSEIFDDQFSVERPDGSNFTLKIRSTKLEDSAMYFCASRGPTGSSYNSPLHFGNGTRLTVT.

The V call is TRBV11-1, the J call TRBJ1-6; 9 nucleotides line up with TRBD1. V shed 1 base, J shed 7 bases, and the junction held 2 bases outside the gene matches. Germline loops: CDR1 SGHAT, CDR2 FQDESV (reference sequence). The CDR3 contains 15 residues. This chain's CDR3 is CASSLVDRGNSPLHF. The DNA of the CDR3 is TGTGCCAGCAGCTTAGTGGACAGGGGCAATTCACCCCTCCACTTT.

In DNA, the CDR3 is TGCGCCAGCAGTCAGGGTATAGGTGGAGAGACCCAGTACTTC. Translating it yields CASSQGIGGETQYF. The gene calls are TRBV10-2 and TRBJ2-5, with D tentatively TRBD1 (5 bases). The CDR3 is 14 amino acids. Germline CDR1 is WSHSY and CDR2 is SAAADI. Trimming took off 5 bases at V and 4 bases at J, with 14 bases between the two ends.